This entry lists 4 T cell receptor beta chains sequenced from one sample in a study of blood T cells in healthy people across ages. A sample-barcoded 5' primer and a J-beta primer mix were used in a second PCR of about 7 to 12 cycles. Using its own MiXCR run on the 5' RACE reads, TCRdb lists one record per CDR3 protein. The sample lists 750,000 to 850,000 distinct CDR3 sequences; around 25% were seen once. The sample was also linked to a second study, of T cells of mothers and their children.

The source material was blood. The receptors stem from a boy under 18 in good health.

This clonotype was found a few times. The gene calls are TRBV20-1 and TRBJ2-7; D is perhaps TRBD1 or TRBD2 (5 bases each). Germline loops: CDR1 DFQATT, CDR2 SNEGSKA (reference sequence). The CDR3 loop spans 15 amino acids. Trimming took off 6 bases at V and 4 bases at J, with 22 bases between the two ends. CDR3 residues: CSALPDIQPGYEQYF. The CDR3 DNA reads as TGCAGTGCCCTGCCGGACATTCAACCGGGATACGAGCAGTACTTC.

The CDR3 loop is CASGSGDSYEQYF. Here the CDR3 DNA reads TGTGCCAGCGGCAGCGGGGACTCCTACGAGCAGTACTTC. The chain carries TRBV12-3 or TRBV12-4 and TRBJ2-7; 7 bases map to TRBD2. The CDR3 contains 13 residues. V dropped 8 bases and J dropped 0; count of bases not matched to a gene: 4.

The chain joins TRBV15 to TRBJ2-7; 11 bases align to TRBD1. The CDR3 spans 15 residues. In germline, CDR1 is LNHNV, CDR2 YYDKDF (reference sequence). J gave up 1 base and V 5 bases, and 4 bases lay outside the gene matches. CDR3 in amino acids: CATSPGTGGSYEQYF. CDR3 DNA sequence: TGTGCCACCAGCCCCGGGACAGGGGGATCCTACGAGCAGTACTTC.

The chain employs TRBV2 and TRBJ1-1; D is perhaps TRBD1 (5 bases). The CDR3 spans 16 residues. Trimming took off 7 bases at V and 10 bases at J, with 28 bases between the two ends. Germline CDR1 is SNHLY and CDR2 is FYNNEI. The CDR3 here is CASTLVGAGGPPGAFF. The CDR3 DNA sequence: TGTGCCAGCACCCTAGTCGGTGCGGGGGGTCCACCAGGAGCTTTCTTT.